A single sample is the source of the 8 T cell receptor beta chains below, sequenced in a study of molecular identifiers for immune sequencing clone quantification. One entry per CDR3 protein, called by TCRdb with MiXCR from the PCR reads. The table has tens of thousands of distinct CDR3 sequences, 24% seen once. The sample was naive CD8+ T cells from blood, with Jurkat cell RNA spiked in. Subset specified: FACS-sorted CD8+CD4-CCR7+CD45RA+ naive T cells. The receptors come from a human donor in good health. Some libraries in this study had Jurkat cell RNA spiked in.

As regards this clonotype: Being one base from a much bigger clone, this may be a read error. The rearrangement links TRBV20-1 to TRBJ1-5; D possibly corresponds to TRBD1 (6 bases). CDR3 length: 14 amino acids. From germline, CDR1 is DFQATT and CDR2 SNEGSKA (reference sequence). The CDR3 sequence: CSARRGHGNPPQHF. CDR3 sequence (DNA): TGCAGTGCTAGAAGGGGACACGGCAATCCGCCCCAGCATTTT.

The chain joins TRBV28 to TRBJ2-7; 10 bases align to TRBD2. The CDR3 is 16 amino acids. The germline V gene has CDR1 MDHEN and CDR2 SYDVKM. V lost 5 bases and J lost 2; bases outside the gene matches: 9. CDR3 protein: CASSPRGAGGPYEQYF. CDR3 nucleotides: TGTGCCAGCAGTCCTCGCGGAGCGGGAGGGCCCTACGAGCAGTACTTC.

CDR3 sequence: CASSQVSGGTYEQYF. CDR3 in DNA: TGCGCCAGCAGCCAAGTGAGCGGGGGGACCTACGAGCAGTACTTC. The chain combines TRBV4-3 with TRBJ2-7, with 9 bases that match TRBD2. Germline-derived CDR1 and CDR2 are LGHNA and YSLEER. The CDR3 consists of 15 residues. V was pared by 1 base and J by 2 bases, with 3 bases of the junction left unmatched.

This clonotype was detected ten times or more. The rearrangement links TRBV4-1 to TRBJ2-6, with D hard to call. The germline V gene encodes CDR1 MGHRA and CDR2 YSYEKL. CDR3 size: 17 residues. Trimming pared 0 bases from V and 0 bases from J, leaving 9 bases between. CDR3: CASSQDDSYSGANVLTF. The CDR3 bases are TGCGCCAGCAGCCAAGACGATTCTTACTCTGGGGCCAACGTCCTGACTTTC.

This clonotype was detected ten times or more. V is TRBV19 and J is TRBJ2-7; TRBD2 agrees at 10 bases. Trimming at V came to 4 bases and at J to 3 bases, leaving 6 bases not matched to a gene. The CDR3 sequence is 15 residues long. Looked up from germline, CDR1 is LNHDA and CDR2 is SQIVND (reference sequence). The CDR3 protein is CASSTSGSKYYEQYF. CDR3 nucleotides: TGTGCCAGTAGTACTAGCGGGAGTAAATACTACGAGCAGTACTTC.

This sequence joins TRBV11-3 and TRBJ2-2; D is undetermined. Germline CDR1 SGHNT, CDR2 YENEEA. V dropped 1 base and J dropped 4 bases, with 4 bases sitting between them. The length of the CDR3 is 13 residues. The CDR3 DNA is TGTGCCAGCAGCTTAGCAAGCACCGGGGAGCTGTTTTTT. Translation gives CASSLASTGELFF. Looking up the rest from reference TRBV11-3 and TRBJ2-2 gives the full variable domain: EAGVVQSPRYKIIEKKQPVAFWCNPISGHNTLYWYLQNLGQGPELLIRYENEEAVDDSQLPKDRFSAERLKGVDSTLKIQPAELGDSAVYLCASSLASTGELFFGEGSRLTVL.

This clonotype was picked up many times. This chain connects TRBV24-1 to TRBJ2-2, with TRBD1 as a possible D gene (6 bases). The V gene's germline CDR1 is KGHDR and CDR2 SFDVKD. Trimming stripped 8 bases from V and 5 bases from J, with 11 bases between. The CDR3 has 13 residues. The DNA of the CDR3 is TGTGCCACCAAAGGGGGATCGACCGGGGAGCTGTTTTTT. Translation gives CATKGGSTGELFF.

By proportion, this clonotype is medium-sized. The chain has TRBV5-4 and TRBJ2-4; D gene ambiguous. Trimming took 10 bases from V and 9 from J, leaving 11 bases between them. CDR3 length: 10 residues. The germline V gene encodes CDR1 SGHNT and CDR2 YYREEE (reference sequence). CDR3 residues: CAEEYGIQYF. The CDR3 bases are TGTGCCGAGGAATATGGCATTCAGTACTTC. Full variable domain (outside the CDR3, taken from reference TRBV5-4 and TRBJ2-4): ETGVTQSPTHLIKTRGQQVTLRCSSQSGHNTVSWYQQALGQGPQFIFQYYREEENGRGNFPPRFSGLQFPNYSSELNVNALELDDSALYLCAEEYGIQYFGAGTRLSVL.